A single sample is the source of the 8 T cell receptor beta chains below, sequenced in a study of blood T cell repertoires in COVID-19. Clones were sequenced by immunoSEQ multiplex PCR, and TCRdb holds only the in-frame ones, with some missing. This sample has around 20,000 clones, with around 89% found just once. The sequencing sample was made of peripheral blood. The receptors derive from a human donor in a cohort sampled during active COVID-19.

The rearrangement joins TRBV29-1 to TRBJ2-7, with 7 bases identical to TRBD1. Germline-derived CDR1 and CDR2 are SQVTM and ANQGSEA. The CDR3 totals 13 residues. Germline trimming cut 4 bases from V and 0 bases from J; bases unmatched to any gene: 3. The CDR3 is CSVVGQSSYEQYF. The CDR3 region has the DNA TGCAGCGTTGTGGGACAGAGCTCCTACGAGCAGTACTTC.

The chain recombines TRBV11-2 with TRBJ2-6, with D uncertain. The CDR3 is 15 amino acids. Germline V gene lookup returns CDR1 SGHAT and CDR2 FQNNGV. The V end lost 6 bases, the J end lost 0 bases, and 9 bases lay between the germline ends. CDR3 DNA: TGTGCCAGCAGTGGTATGGCCTCTGGGGCCAACGTCCTGACTTTC. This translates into CASSGMASGANVLTF.

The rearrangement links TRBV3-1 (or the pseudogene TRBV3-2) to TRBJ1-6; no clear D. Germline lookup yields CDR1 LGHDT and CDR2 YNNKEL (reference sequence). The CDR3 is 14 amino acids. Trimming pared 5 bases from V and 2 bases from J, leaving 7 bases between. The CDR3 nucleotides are TGTGCCAGCAGCTCCGGGACCTATAATTCACCCCTCCACTTT. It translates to CASSSGTYNSPLHF.

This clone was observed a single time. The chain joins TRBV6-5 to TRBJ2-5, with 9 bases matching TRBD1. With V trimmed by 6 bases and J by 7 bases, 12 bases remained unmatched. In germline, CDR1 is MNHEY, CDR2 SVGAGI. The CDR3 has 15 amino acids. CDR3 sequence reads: CASSSPGTGSMTQYF. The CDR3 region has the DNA TGTGCCAGCAGCTCTCCGGGGACAGGGTCTATGACCCAGTACTTC.

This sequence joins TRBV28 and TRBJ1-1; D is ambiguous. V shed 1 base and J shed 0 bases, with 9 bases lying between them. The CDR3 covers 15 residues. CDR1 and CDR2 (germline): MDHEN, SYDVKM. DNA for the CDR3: TGTGCCAGCAGTTTATTCGAGCGAGTGAACACTGAAGCTTTCTTT. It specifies CASSLFERVNTEAFF.

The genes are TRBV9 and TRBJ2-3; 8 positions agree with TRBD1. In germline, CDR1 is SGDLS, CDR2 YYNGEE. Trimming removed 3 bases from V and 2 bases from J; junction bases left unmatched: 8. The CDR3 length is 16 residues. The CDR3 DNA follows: TGTGCCAGCAGCGCATACAGGGGGTCGGTCACAGATACGCAGTATTTT. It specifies CASSAYRGSVTDTQYF. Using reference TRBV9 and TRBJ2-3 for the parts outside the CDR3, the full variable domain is DSGVTQTPKHLITATGQRVTLRCSPRSGDLSVYWYQQSLDQGLQFLIQYYNGEERAKGNILERFSAQQFPDLHSELNLSSLELGDSALYFCASSAYRGSVTDTQYFGPGTRLTVL.

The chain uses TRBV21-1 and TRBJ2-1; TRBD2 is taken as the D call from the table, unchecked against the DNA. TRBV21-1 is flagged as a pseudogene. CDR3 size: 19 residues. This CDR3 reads CAGISGRRSKKGSYNEQFF. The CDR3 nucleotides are TGTGCCGGCATAAGCGGGAGAAGAAGTAAGAAAGGCTCCTACAATGAGCAGTTCTTC.

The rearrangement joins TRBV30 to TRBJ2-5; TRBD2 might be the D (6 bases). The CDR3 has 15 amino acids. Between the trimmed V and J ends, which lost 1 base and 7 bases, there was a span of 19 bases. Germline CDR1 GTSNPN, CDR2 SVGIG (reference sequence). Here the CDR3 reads CAWSGGSLGSGTQYF. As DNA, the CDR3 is TGTGCCTGGAGTGGGGGATCTCTCGGGAGTGGGACCCAGTACTTC.